This TCR beta chain came from a study of CXCR3-negative and CXCR3-positive naive CD8 T cells. General study points: Much lower diversity was found in memory CD8+ cells, while both naive subsets had comparably high diversity.

The germline V gene has CDR1 SQVTM and CDR2 ANQGSEA. This CDR3 region has 13 residues. In triplicate, each CD8+ T cell subset was sorted at fewer than 350,000 cells per replicate. In the case of this clonotype: The antigen is not known.

It was by 5' RACE with UMI labels that the TRB cDNA libraries were prepared. TCRdb re-analyzed the 5' RACE reads; it lists each CDR3 protein once, without DNA. There are tens of thousands of distinct CDR3 sequences in the sample, with approximately 1.1% held by the top ten. This receptor was taken from a human donor in good health. Some clones in this sample may be carry-over from other donors' samples. The chain combines TRBV29-1 with TRBJ1-4; lacking DNA, the TRBD1 call made by TCRdb goes unchecked. The sequenced material came from naive CXCR3- CD8+ T cells from blood. Sample subset: CD45RO-CCR7+CD27+CD95- naive CD8+ T cells lacking CXCR3 (TNR3-). CDR3 residues: CSVEWDRNEKLFF. The whole variable domain, filled in from reference TRBV29-1 and TRBJ1-4, reads SAVISQKPSRDICQRGTSLTIQCQVDSQVTMMFWYRQQPGQSLTLIATANQGSEATYESGFVIDKFPISRPNLTFSTLTVSNMSPEDSSIYLCSVEWDRNEKLFFGSGTQLSVL.